This TCR beta chain stems from a study of shared clonotypes between healthy human individuals. Study as a whole: Contributing individuals were a couple of females and three males aged 18 to 49.

The authors loaded 200 ng DNA, about 30,000 T cell genomes, into sorted-subset replicate PCRs. Libraries were prepared by immunoSEQ multiplex PCR; TCRdb keeps only in-frame clonotypes and omits some of them. Of 1,500,000 or so clones detected, 95% to 97% appear once; the ten largest clones hold roughly 1.2%. This clonotype was obtained from a man between 25 and 39 years old in good health. Sample: naive CD4+ T cells sorted from blood. Subset given: CD45RA+ positively selected.

The chain's CDR3 is CATSRVSGLTNTGELFF. The CDR3 DNA follows: TGTGCCACCAGCAGAGTCTCGGGGCTGACCAACACCGGGGAGCTGTTTTTT. The chain combines TRBV15 with TRBJ2-2; D possibly matches TRBD1 or TRBD2 (5 bases each). V was cut by 1 base and J by 2 bases, with 14 bases left in between. Per the germline V gene, CDR1 is LNHNV and CDR2 is YYDKDF (reference sequence). This CDR3 is 17 amino acids long.